Sequencing of this T cell receptor (beta chain) was carried out in a study of T cells after yellow fever vaccination. Study conclusions and caveats: Post-booster reappearance was seen for most primary-vaccination clones (just over 95% CD4, 85% to 90% CD8). In FACS-sorted repertoires, abundant clonotypes from the bulk population could appear as contaminants.

Comment on this clonotype: Antigen specificity is unknown.

TCRdb passed the 5' RACE reads through MiXCR, listing each CDR3 protein once. This table holds about 53,000 distinct CDR3 sequences, around 6.9% found once. Per germline, CDR1 MNHEY and CDR2 SVGEGT. With 0 bases removed from V and 7 bases from J, the gap between germline ends came to 10 bases. This CDR3 has 15 amino acids. The chain is built from TRBV6-2 or TRBV6-3 and TRBJ1-6; D ambiguous. The material sequenced was CD8+ T cells sorted from PBMCs, taken on the day of the first yellow fever vaccination. The sequence derives from a man aged 18 to 35 who received the YFV17D yellow fever vaccine. Here the CDR3 DNA reads TGTGCCAGCAGTTACTCCCACGAACGGAATTCACCCCTCCACTTT. Translated: CASSYSHERNSPLHF.